This T cell receptor (beta chain) was documented in a study of blood T cell repertoires in COVID-19. In the study overall: PBMCs, B-cell-depleted T cells, or T cells provided the cDNA or gDNA that made up the material.

Looked up from germline, CDR1 is LNHDA and CDR2 is SQIVND (reference sequence). V was shortened by 4 bases and J by 2 bases, with 16 bases between the two germline ends. This CDR3 has 16 residues. The protocol was immunoSEQ multiplex PCR, while the TCRdb copy is restricted to in-frame clones and leaves out a portion. This repertoire shows approximately 170,000 clones, approximately 88% found once; its top ten account for roughly 9%. Membership in each cohort depended on participant-reported clinical history. Sequences were obtained from PBMCs or T cells enriched from blood (not recorded which). The clonotype comes from a young woman who had recovered from COVID-19. V gene TRBV19 combines with J gene TRBJ2-3; a possible D gene is TRBD2 (5 bases). The CDR3 reads CASSRGLGFDTDTQYF. CDR3 sequence (DNA): TGTGCCAGTAGTAGAGGGTTAGGGTTTGACACAGATACGCAGTATTTT.